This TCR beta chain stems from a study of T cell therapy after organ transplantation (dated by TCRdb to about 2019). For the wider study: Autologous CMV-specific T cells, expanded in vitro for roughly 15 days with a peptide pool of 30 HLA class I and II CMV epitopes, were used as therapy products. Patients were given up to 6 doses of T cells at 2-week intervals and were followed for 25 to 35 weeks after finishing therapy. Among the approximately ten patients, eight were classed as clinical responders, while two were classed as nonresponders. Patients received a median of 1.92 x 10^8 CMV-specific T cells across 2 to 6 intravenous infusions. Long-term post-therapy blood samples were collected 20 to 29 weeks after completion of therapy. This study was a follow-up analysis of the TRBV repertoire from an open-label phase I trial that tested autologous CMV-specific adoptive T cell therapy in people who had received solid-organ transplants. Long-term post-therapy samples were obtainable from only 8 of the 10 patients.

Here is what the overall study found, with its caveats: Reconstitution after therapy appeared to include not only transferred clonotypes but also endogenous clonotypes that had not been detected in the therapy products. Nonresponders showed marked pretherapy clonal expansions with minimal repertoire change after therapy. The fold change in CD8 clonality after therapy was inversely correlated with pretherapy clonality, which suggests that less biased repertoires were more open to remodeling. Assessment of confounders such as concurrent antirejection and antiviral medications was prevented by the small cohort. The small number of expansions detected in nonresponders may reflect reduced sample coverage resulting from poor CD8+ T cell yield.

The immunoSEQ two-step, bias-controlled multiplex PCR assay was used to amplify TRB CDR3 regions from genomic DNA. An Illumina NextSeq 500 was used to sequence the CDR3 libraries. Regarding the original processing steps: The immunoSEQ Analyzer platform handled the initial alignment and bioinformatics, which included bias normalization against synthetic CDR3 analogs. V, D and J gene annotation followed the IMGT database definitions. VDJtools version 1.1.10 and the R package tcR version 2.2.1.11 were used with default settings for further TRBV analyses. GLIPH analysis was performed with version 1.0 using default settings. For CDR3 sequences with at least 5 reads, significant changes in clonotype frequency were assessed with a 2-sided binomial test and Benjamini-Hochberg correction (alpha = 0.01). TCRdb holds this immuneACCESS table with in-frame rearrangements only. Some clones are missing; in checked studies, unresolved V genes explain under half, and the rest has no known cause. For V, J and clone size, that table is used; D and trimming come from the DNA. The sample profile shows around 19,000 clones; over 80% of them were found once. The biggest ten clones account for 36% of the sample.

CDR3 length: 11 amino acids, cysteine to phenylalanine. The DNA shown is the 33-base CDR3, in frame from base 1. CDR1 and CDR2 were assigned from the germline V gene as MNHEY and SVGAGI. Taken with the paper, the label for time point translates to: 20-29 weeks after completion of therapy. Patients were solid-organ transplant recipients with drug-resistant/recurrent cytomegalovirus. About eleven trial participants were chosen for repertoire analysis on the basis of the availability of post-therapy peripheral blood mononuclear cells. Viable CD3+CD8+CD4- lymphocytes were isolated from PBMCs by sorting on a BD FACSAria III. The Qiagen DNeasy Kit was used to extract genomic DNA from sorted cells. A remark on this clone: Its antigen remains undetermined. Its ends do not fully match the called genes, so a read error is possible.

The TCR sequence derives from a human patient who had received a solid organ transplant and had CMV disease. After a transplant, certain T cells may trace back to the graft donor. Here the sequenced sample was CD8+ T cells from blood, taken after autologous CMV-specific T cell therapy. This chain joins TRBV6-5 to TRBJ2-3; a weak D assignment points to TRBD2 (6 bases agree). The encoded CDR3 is CASTNRGSRHF. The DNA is TGTGCCAGCACCAACCGGGGGAGTAGGCATTTT.